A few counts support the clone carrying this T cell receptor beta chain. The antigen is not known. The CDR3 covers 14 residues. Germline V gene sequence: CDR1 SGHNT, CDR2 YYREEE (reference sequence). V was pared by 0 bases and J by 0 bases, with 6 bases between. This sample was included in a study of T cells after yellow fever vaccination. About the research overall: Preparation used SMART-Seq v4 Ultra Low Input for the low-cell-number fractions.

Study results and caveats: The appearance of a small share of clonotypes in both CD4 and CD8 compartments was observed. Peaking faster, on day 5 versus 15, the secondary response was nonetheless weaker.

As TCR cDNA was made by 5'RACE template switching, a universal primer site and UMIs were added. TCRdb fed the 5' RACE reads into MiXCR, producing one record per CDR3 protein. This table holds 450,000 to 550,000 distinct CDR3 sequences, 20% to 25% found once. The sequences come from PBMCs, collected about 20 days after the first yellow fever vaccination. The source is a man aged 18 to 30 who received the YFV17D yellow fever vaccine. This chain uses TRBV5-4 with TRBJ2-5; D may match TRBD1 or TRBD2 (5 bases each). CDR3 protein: CASSLVGDQETQYF. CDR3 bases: TGTGCCAGCAGCTTGGTGGGGGACCAAGAGACCCAGTACTTC. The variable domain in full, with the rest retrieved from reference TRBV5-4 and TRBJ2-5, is ETGVTQSPTHLIKTRGQQVTLRCSSQSGHNTVSWYQQALGQGPQFIFQYYREEENGRGNFPPRFSGLQFPNYSSELNVNALELDDSALYLCASSLVGDQETQYFGPGTRLLVL.